These T cell receptor beta chains were read from a single sample in a study of response to subunit inactivated influenza vaccine. TCRdb called the RT-PCR reads again in MiXCR, with one record for every CDR3 protein. The sample has under 500,000 distinct CDR3 sequences, 10% to 11% seen once. Sequences were derived from PBMCs from blood, sampled roughly 45 days after vaccination. Receptor source: a man aged 50 to 60 who received an inactivated influenza vaccine. Each CDR3 is given with its conserved first and last residue. A D gene is named only where the DNA matches it firmly. Not all rows give a size; the values are once, few, many and, for expanded clones, a class.

J gene | D gene | clone size | V gene | CDR3 protein | CDR3 DNA
TRBJ2-1 | - | few | TRBV7-2 | CASSSSRSSYNEQFF | TGTGCCAGCAGCTCAAGTCGGAGCTCCTACAATGAGCAGTTCTTC
TRBJ2-5 | - | - | TRBV27 | CASRAFGSETQYF | TGTGCCAGCAGGGCCTTCGGGTCAGAGACCCAGTACTTC
TRBJ2-2 | TRBD1 | many | TRBV12-3/TRBV12-4 | CASRGQGSTGELFF | TGTGCCAGCAGGGGACAGGGCTCCACCGGGGAGCTGTTTTTT
TRBJ2-7 | TRBD2 | many | TRBV5-6 | CASSRYLAGDSYEQYF | TGTGCCAGCAGCCGTTACTTAGCGGGGGACTCCTACGAGCAGTACTTC
TRBJ2-5 | TRBD2 | - | TRBV29-1 | CSGGGASGGGTQYF | TGCAGCGGTGGTGGGGCTAGCGGAGGTGGGACCCAGTACTTC
TRBJ1-5 | TRBD1 | many | TRBV29-1 | CSVGQGRNQPQHF | TGCAGCGTCGGACAGGGGCGCAATCAGCCCCAGCATTTT
TRBJ2-6 | TRBD1 | - | TRBV7-3 | CASSLTGVPSGANVLTF | TGTGCCAGCAGTTTGACAGGGGTCCCCTCTGGGGCCAACGTCCTGACTTTC
TRBJ2-3 | TRBD2 | - | TRBV6-2/TRBV6-3 | CASRQPTSGSPDTQYF | TGTGCCAGCAGACAGCCGACTAGCGGGAGCCCAGATACGCAGTATTTT
TRBJ2-7 | TRBD1 | few | TRBV4-3 | CASSQENRGFYEQYF | TGCGCCAGCAGCCAAGAGAACAGGGGTTTCTACGAGCAGTACTTC
TRBJ1-5 | - | - | TRBV28 | CASSLFTSNQPQHF | TGTGCCAGCAGTTTGTTTACAAGCAATCAGCCCCAGCATTTT
TRBJ2-7 | TRBD1 | many | TRBV27 | CASRTGATSSEQYF | TGTGCCAGCAGGACAGGGGCCACATCTAGCGAGCAGTACTTC
TRBJ2-7 | TRBD2 | - | TRBV20-1 | CSAELAGGNYEQYF | TGCAGTGCCGAACTAGCGGGAGGGAACTACGAGCAGTACTTC
TRBJ2-1 | - | many | TRBV7-2 | CASSLEIGSYNEQFF | TGTGCCAGCAGCTTGGAGATAGGTTCCTACAATGAGCAGTTCTTC
TRBJ2-3 | - | few | TRBV7-2 | CASSFNYLSTDTQYF | TGTGCCAGCAGCTTCAACTACCTTAGCACAGATACGCAGTATTTT
TRBJ2-7 | TRBD1 | many | TRBV10-3 | CAISSSRQGLTQGEQYF | TGTGCCATCAGTTCTAGCAGACAGGGTTTAACCCAGGGCGAGCAGTACTTC
TRBJ2-7 | - | few | TRBV19 | CASRRDGSYEQYF | TGTGCCAGTAGAAGGGACGGTTCCTACGAGCAGTACTTC
TRBJ1-5 | - | many | TRBV20-1 | CSAPGQPQHF | TGCAGTGCTCCGGGGCAGCCCCAGCATTTT
TRBJ1-2 | - | - | TRBV18 | CASSPYGLRSLNYGYTF | TGTGCCAGCTCACCATACGGTCTCAGATCCCTTAACTATGGCTACACCTTC
TRBJ2-1 | - | many | TRBV12-3/TRBV12-4 | CASRNDGGVEQFF | TGTGCCAGCAGAAACGACGGAGGGGTAGAGCAGTTCTTC
TRBJ2-1 | - | - | TRBV7-8 | CASSQESGNEQFF | TGTGCCAGCAGCCAGGAGTCGGGGAATGAGCAGTTCTTC
TRBJ2-7 | TRBD1 | - | TRBV10-3 | CAISDLGQGSYEQYF | TGTGCCATCAGTGACTTGGGACAGGGTTCCTACGAGCAGTACTTC
TRBJ1-5 | - | few | TRBV7-7 | CASSLDEGQPQHF | TGTGCCAGCAGCTTAGATGAGGGTCAGCCCCAGCATTTT
TRBJ2-2 | - | - | TRBV12-3/TRBV12-4 | CASSFFEGVAGELFF | TGTGCCAGCAGTTTTTTCGAGGGGGTTGCCGGGGAGCTGTTTTTT
TRBJ2-5 | TRBD1 | few | TRBV9 | CASSQSGGAGETQYF | TGTGCCAGCAGCCAATCAGGGGGCGCGGGAGAGACCCAGTACTTC
TRBJ2-5 | - | - | TRBV7-8 | CASSFVGGETQYF | TGTGCCAGCAGCTTTGTCGGTGGGGAGACCCAGTACTTC
TRBJ2-1 | TRBD2 | - | TRBV7-8 | CASSVGLAGAHNEQFF | TGTGCCAGCAGCGTAGGACTAGCGGGGGCTCACAATGAGCAGTTCTTC
TRBJ1-1 | - | many | TRBV7-2 | CASSLRFGDALEAFF | TGTGCCAGCAGCTTAAGGTTTGGGGACGCCTTGGAAGCTTTCTTT
TRBJ2-1 | TRBD2 | once | TRBV10-1 | CASSEPGGAYNEQFF | TGCGCCAGCAGTGAGCCCGGGGGGGCATACAATGAGCAGTTCTTC
TRBJ2-7 | TRBD1 | few | TRBV29-1 | CSVDGQGSYEQYF | TGCAGCGTCGATGGACAGGGATCCTACGAGCAGTACTTC
TRBJ2-7 | TRBD1 | few | TRBV27 | CASSLSPGQSYEQYF | TGTGCCAGCAGTTTATCACCGGGACAGTCCTACGAGCAGTACTTC
TRBJ2-5 | TRBD1 | - | TRBV7-7 | CASSQGTGFETQYF | TGTGCTAGCAGCCAAGGGACAGGTTTTGAGACCCAGTACTTC
TRBJ2-5 | - | many | TRBV6-5 | CASGRVGETQYF | TGTGCCAGCGGAAGAGTCGGGGAGACCCAGTACTTC
TRBJ2-5 | - | many | TRBV3-1 | CASRERARQETQYF | TGTGCCAGCCGAGAGCGGGCCCGACAAGAGACCCAGTACTTC
TRBJ2-7 | - | - | TRBV29-1 | CSVEFSLGDEQYF | TGCAGCGTTGAATTCTCACTGGGCGACGAGCAGTACTTC
TRBJ2-5 | - | many | TRBV6-5 | CASSYVGDQETQYF | TGTGCCAGCAGTTACGTGGGGGACCAAGAGACCCAGTACTTC
TRBJ2-1 | - | many | TRBV20-1 | CSALDSPHNEQFF | TGCAGTGCCCTGGACAGCCCCCACAATGAGCAGTTCTTC
TRBJ2-3 | TRBD1 | few | TRBV20-1 | CSGQGGNTDTQYF | TGCAGTGGACAGGGCGGTAACACAGATACGCAGTATTTT
TRBJ2-5 | - | once | TRBV7-9 | CARGPGLLRLETQYF | TGTGCCAGGGGCCCCGGGCTCCTCCGTTTGGAGACCCAGTACTTC
TRBJ1-2 | - | many | TRBV25-1 | CASSGGSGYTF | TGTGCCAGCAGTGGAGGGAGTGGCTACACCTTC
TRBJ2-7 | - | many | TRBV27 | CASSSGTPPYEQYF | TGTGCCAGCAGCTCCGGGACTCCCCCCTACGAGCAGTACTTC
TRBJ2-7 | - | many | TRBV5-1 | CASSQQGGREQYF | TGCGCCAGCAGCCAGCAGGGGGGGCGAGAGCAGTACTTC
TRBJ2-3 | - | many | TRBV4-2 | CASSPSDTDTQYF | TGTGCCAGCAGCCCCAGTGACACAGATACGCAGTATTTT
TRBJ1-1 | - | few | TRBV4-1 | CASSQDSKEFLKTEAFF | TGCGCCAGCAGCCAAGATAGCAAGGAATTCTTGAAGACTGAAGCTTTCTTT
TRBJ2-3 | - | many | TRBV14 | CASSQFATDTQYF | TGTGCCAGCAGCCAATTCGCCACAGATACGCAGTATTTT
TRBJ1-5 | - | - | TRBV4-3 | CASSQVWGLSNQPQHF | TGCGCCAGCAGCCAAGTTTGGGGGTTGAGCAATCAGCCCCAGCATTTT
TRBJ2-5 | - | - | TRBV4-1 | CASSQTKGETQYF | TGCGCCAGCAGCCAGACCAAGGGAGAGACCCAGTACTTC
TRBJ2-7 | - | few | TRBV19 | CASSRPDTYEQYF | TGTGCCAGTAGTAGGCCCGATACATACGAGCAGTACTTC
TRBJ2-3 | TRBD1 | few | TRBV5-5 | CASSYGTGIDTQYF | TGTGCCAGCAGCTACGGGACAGGGATAGATACGCAGTATTTT
TRBJ2-1 | - | - | TRBV7-8 | CASSYIQGLLSSYNEQFF | TGTGCCAGCAGCTACATACAGGGACTCTTGAGCTCCTACAATGAGCAGTTCTTC
TRBJ1-1 | - | many | TRBV11-2 | CASSGLGDTEAFF | TGTGCCAGCAGCGGTCTGGGGGACACTGAAGCTTTCTTT
TRBJ1-6 | - | - | TRBV7-2 | CASSSGPYNSPLHF | TGTGCCAGCAGCTCGGGACCGTATAATTCACCCCTCCACTTT
TRBJ1-3 | - | few | TRBV7-8 | CASSSAGAWGNTIYF | TGTGCCAGCAGCTCTGCGGGGGCTTGGGGAAACACCATATATTTT
TRBJ1-2 | - | many | TRBV20-1 | CSASFQGLNYGYTF | TGCAGTGCTAGCTTTCAGGGACTTAACTATGGCTACACCTTC
TRBJ2-5 | TRBD2 | - | TRBV7-8 | CASTTSGGCETQYF | TGTGCCAGCACCACTAGCGGGGGGTGTGAGACCCAGTACTTC
TRBJ2-2 | - | - | TRBV12-2 | CASRLAPGQGQKRRLPDTGELFF | TGTGCAAGTCGCTTAGCGCCGGGACAGGGTCAAAAACGAAGACTACCAGACACCGGGGAGCTGTTTTTT
TRBJ1-1 | TRBD1 | - | TRBV28 | CASSFFLRQGAVVRNTEAFF | TGTGCCAGCAGTTTTTTCCTTAGACAGGGAGCTGTTGTACGGAACACTGAAGCTTTCTTT
TRBJ1-2 | TRBD1 | few | TRBV20-1 | CSARDGTGADYGYTF | TGCAGTGCTAGAGATGGCACAGGGGCAGACTATGGCTACACCTTC
TRBJ2-3 | - | - | TRBV20-1 | CSAPRESDTQYF | TGCAGTGCCCCTCGGGAGTCAGATACGCAGTATTTT
TRBJ1-2 | - | few | TRBV20-1 | CSARLDRWGIIYGYTF | TGCAGTGCTAGGTTGGATCGTTGGGGGATAATATATGGCTACACCTTC